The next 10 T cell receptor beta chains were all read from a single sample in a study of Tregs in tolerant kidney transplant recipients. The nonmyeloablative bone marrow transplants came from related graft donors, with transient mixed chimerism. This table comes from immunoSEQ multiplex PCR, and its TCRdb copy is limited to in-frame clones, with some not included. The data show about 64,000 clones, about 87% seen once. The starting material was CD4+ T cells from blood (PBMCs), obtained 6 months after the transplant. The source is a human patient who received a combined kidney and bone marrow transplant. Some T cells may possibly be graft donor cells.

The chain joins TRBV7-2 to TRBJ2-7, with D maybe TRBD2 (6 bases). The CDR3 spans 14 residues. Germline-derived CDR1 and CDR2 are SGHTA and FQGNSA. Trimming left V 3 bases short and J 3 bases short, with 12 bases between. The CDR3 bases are TGTGCCAGCAGCTTCCTAGCGAATCACTACGAGCAGTACTTC. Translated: CASSFLANHYEQYF.

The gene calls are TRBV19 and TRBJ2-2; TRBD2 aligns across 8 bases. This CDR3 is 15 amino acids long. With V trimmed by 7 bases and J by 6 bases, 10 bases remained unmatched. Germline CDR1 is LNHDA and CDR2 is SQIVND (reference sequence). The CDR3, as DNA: TGTGCCAGTACCTCTTGGACTAGCACGGCCGGGGAGCTGTTTTTT. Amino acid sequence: CASTSWTSTAGELFF.

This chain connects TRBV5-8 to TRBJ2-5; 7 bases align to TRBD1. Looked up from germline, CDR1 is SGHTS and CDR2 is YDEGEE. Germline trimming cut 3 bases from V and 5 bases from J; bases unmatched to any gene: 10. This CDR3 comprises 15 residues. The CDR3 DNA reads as TGTGCCAGCAGCTATGGCACAGGGGTGGAGGAGACCCAGTACTTC. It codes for CASSYGTGVEETQYF.

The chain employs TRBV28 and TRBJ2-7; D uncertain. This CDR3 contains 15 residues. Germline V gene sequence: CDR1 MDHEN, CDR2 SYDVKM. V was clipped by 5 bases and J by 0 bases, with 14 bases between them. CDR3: CASSLMTTVSYEQYF. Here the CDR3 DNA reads TGTGCCAGCAGTCTCATGACAACAGTCTCCTACGAGCAGTACTTC.

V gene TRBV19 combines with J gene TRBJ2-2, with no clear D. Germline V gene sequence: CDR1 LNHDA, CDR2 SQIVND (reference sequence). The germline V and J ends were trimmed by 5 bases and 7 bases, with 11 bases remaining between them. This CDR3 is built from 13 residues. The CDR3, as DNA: TGTGCCAGTAGTCCCCGGAGAGACGGGGAGCTGTTTTTT. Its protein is CASSPRRDGELFF.

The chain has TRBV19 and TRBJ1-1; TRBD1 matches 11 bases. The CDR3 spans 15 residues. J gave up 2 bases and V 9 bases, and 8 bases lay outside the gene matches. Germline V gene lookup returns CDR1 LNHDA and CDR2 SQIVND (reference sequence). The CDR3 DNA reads TGTGCCAGCCGGGACAGGGGGATCCCAAACACTGAAGCTTTCTTT. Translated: CASRDRGIPNTEAFF.

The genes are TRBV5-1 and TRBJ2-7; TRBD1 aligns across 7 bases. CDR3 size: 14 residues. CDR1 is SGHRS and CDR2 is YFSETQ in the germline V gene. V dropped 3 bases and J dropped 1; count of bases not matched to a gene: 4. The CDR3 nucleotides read TGCGCCAGCAGCTCCCTGACAGGGTCCTACGAGCAGTACTTC. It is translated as CASSSLTGSYEQYF. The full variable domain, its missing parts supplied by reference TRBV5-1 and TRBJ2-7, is KAGVTQTPRYLIKTRGQQVTLSCSPISGHRSVSWYQQTPGQGLQFLFEYFSETQRNKGNFPGRFSGRQFSNSRSEMNVSTLELGDSALYLCASSSLTGSYEQYFGPGTRLTVT.

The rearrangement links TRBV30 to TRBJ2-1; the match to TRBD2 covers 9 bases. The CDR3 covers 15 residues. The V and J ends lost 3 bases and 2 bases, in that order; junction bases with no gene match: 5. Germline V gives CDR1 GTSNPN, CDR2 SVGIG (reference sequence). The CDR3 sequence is CAWSPLAGAYNEQFF. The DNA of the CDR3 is TGTGCCTGGAGCCCTTTAGCGGGAGCCTACAATGAGCAGTTCTTC.

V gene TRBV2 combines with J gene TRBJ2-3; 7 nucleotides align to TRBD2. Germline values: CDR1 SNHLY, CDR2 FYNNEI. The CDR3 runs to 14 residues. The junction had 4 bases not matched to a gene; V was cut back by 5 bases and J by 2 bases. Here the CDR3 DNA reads TGTGCCAGCAGTCTAGCGGACCTCACAGATACGCAGTATTTT. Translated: CASSLADLTDTQYF.

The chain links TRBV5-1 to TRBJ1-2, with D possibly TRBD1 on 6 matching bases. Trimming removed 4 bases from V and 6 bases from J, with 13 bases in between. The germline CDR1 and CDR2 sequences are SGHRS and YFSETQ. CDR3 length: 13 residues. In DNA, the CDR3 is TGCGCCAGCAGCACCCATTACAGGGATGGCTACACCTTC. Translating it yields CASSTHYRDGYTF.